The next 28 T cell receptor beta chains were all read from a single sample in a study of T cell repertoires in cytomegalovirus infection (dated by TCRdb to between 2018 and 2020). The sample was run on an Illumina HiSeq 1500. TCRdb passed the public sequencing reads through fastp at Q25 and MiXCR, retaining productive beta sequences. CDR3 protein duplicates are merged, each entry listing the most common genes and DNA. Present in this sample are 450,000 to 600,000 distinct CDR3 sequences, 11% of which were seen just once. The ten largest account for 10% of the sample. Sequenced material: PBMCs. These receptors were taken from a human donor in good health (CMV status not recorded). Some clones in this sample may be carry-over from other donors' samples.

V and J are TRBV20-1 and TRBJ2-7, with TRBD1 identical over 10 bases. From germline, CDR1 is DFQATT and CDR2 SNEGSKA (reference sequence). This CDR3 region has 13 residues. Trimming removed 5 bases from V and 4 bases from J; junction bases left unmatched: 5. The CDR3 sequence is CSASDRGDYEQYF. CDR3 sequence (DNA): TGCAGTGCTTCGGACAGGGGGGATTACGAGCAGTACTTC.

This clonotype has a handful of counts. V gene TRBV3-1 combines with J gene TRBJ2-2; unclear D gene. The germline gives CDR1 LGHDT, CDR2 YNNKEL (reference sequence). V shed 3 bases and J shed 1 base, with 18 bases lying between them. The CDR3 spans 18 residues. CDR3 sequence: CASSHLLKAGRNTGELFF. Here the CDR3 DNA reads TGTGCCAGCAGCCATTTACTCAAGGCAGGTCGGAACACCGGGGAGCTGTTTTTT.

This clonotype was seen only a few times. V usage is TRBV7-9 and J usage is TRBJ1-6, with unresolved D. CDR3 size: 15 residues. Trimming cost V 1 base and J 9 bases, with 13 bases left between them. The germline V gene has CDR1 SEHNR and CDR2 FQNEAQ (reference sequence). Here the CDR3 reads CASSLGVLQSSPLHF. The CDR3 bases are TGTGCCAGCAGCTTAGGTGTCCTTCAATCTTCACCCCTCCACTTT.

This clonotype was recorded a few times. The chain uses TRBV2 and TRBJ1-3; TRBD1 matches 8 bases. CDR1 is SNHLY and CDR2 is FYNNEI in the germline V gene. The CDR3 runs 15 residues. With 8 bases clipped from V and 0 bases from J, the junction kept 6 bases outside the gene matches. CDR3 sequence: CASAEQGGSGNTIYF. DNA of the CDR3: TGTGCCAGCGCTGAACAGGGGGGCTCTGGAAACACCATATATTTT.

The sample holds a few counts of this clonotype. The V and J genes are TRBV9 and TRBJ2-7; D unclear. Germline V gives CDR1 SGDLS, CDR2 YYNGEE. The CDR3 is made up of 14 amino acids. V was pared by 0 bases and J by 0 bases, with 7 bases between. CDR3 region: CASSVESSSYEQYF. In nucleotides, the CDR3 is TGTGCCAGCAGCGTAGAGTCAAGCTCCTACGAGCAGTACTTC.

This clonotype was seen more than once but under ten times. The J gene is TRBJ1-1, the V gene TRBV18; the D is unclear. CDR3 length: 14 residues. The V end lost 1 base, the J end lost 4 bases, and 10 bases lay between the germline ends. Germline CDR1 reads KGHSH; CDR2 reads LQKENI. CDR3 protein: CASSPQLGGTEAFF. The CDR3 bases are TGTGCCAGCTCACCACAACTCGGCGGCACTGAAGCTTTCTTT.

The V gene is TRBV14, the J gene TRBJ2-7, with 10 bases lining up with TRBD2. V lost 1 base and J lost 6; bases outside the gene matches: 3. The CDR3 extends over 14 amino acids. Germline values: CDR1 SGHDN, CDR2 FVKESK. CDR3 sequence reads: CASSQVLAGAEQYF. The CDR3 nucleotides are TGTGCCAGCAGCCAAGTGCTAGCGGGAGCCGAGCAGTACTTC.

Many counts were recorded for this clonotype. The V and J genes are TRBV19 and TRBJ2-7, with 7 bases lining up with TRBD1. CDR1 is LNHDA, CDR2 SQIVND, per germline (reference sequence). J gave up 5 bases and V 8 bases, and 18 bases lay outside the gene matches. The CDR3 length is 16 residues. The CDR3 DNA reads as TGTGCCAGTTCCGGACAGGCCATCAGGTCCTTCGACGAGCAGTACTTC. Translating it yields CASSGQAIRSFDEQYF. The full variable domain, its missing parts supplied by reference TRBV19 and TRBJ2-7, is DGGITQSPKYLFRKEGQNVTLSCEQNLNHDAMYWYRQDPGQGLRLIYYSQIVNDFQKGDIAEGYSVSREKKESFPLTVTSAQKNPTAFYLCASSGQAIRSFDEQYFGPGTRLTVT.

This clonotype was observed a few times. The CDR3 loop is CASSLAGLTEYGYTF. The CDR3 DNA reads as TGCGCCAGCAGCTTGGCCGGACTAACAGAGTATGGCTACACCTTC. This sequence joins TRBV5-1 and TRBJ1-2; D is ambiguous. The CDR3 has 15 amino acids. Per germline, CDR1 SGHRS and CDR2 YFSETQ. Deletions cut 0 bases from V and 5 bases from J, with 14 bases between.

This clonotype was observed at least ten times. The rearrangement joins TRBV11-2 to TRBJ2-5, with 9 bases that match TRBD2. Germline CDR1 and CDR2: SGHAT and FQNNGV. Trimming cost V 6 bases and J 3 bases; bases outside gene matches: 8. The CDR3 loop spans 15 amino acids. The CDR3 sequence is CASRLISGREETQYF. The CDR3 DNA reads TGTGCCAGCAGACTCATTAGCGGGAGAGAAGAGACCCAGTACTTC. Looking up the rest from reference TRBV11-2 and TRBJ2-5 gives the full variable domain: EAGVAQSPRYKIIEKRQSVAFWCNPISGHATLYWYQQILGQGPKLLIQFQNNGVVDDSQLPKDRFSAERLKGVDSTLKIQPAKLEDSAVYLCASRLISGREETQYFGPGTRLLVL.

This clonotype has at least ten counts. V usage is TRBV7-3 and J usage is TRBJ2-3; possible D gene TRBD1, 5 bases. The CDR3 sequence is 15 residues long. The V end lost 1 base, the J end lost 4 bases, and 12 bases lay between the germline ends. Germline CDR1 is SGHTA and CDR2 is FQGTGA. The CDR3 nucleotides are TGTGCCAGCAGCTTAAGTCAGACAGAATCAGATACGCAGTATTTT. It is translated as CASSLSQTESDTQYF.

This clonotype was seen at least ten times. The chain employs TRBV2 and TRBJ2-3, with D possibly being TRBD2 (5 bases). CDR3 length: 12 amino acids. Germline V lookup: CDR1 SNHLY, CDR2 FYNNEI. V lost 6 bases and J lost 7, with 11 bases in between. This CDR3 reads CASSPLENTQYF. The CDR3 nucleotides read TGTGCCAGCAGCCCACTAGAAAATACGCAGTATTTT. The whole variable domain, filled in from reference TRBV2 and TRBJ2-3, reads EPEVTQTPSHQVTQMGQEVILRCVPISNHLYFYWYRQILGQKVEFLVSFYNNEISEKSEIFDDQFSVERPDGSNFTLKIRSTKLEDSAMYFCASSPLENTQYFGPGTRLTVL.

This clonotype was recorded a few times. The V call is TRBV29-1, the J call TRBJ2-2, with D hard to call. The CDR3 is 12 amino acids. Per the germline V gene, CDR1 is SQVTM and CDR2 is ANQGSEA. V was shortened by 4 bases and J by 2 bases, with 5 bases between the two germline ends. CDR3 residues: CSVAFNTGELFF. In DNA form, the CDR3 reads TGCAGCGTTGCCTTCAACACCGGGGAGCTGTTTTTT.

This clonotype was found many times. This rearrangement joins TRBV6-1 to TRBJ2-5; 7 nucleotides agree with TRBD2. The CDR3 totals 14 residues. V gave up 3 bases and J gave up 4 bases; unmatched junction bases: 5. CDR1 MNHNS and CDR2 SASEGT come from the germline V gene. The CDR3 nucleotides are TGTGCCAGCAGTGACGGCGGGAGCATAGAGACCCAGTACTTC. Translated, it gives CASSDGGSIETQYF.

This chain joins TRBV20-1 and TRBJ2-1, with 10 bases identical to TRBD2. Germline V gives CDR1 DFQATT, CDR2 SNEGSKA (reference sequence). This CDR3 region has 16 residues. The trim removed 0 bases at V and 7 bases at J, leaving 9 bases unmatched. CDR3 bases: TGCAGTGCTAGAGATCCCCAAGCGGGAGGGCCGAATGAGCAGTTCTTC. Amino acids: CSARDPQAGGPNEQFF.

CDR3: CASLDRTSVGGYEQYF. The CDR3 region has the DNA TGTGCCAGCCTTGACCGGACTAGCGTAGGGGGCTACGAGCAGTACTTC. The rearrangement links TRBV6-6 to TRBJ2-7; 9 bases agree with TRBD2. CDR1 and CDR2 from the germline V gene are MNHNY and SVGAGI (reference sequence). V gave up 8 bases and J gave up 3 bases; unmatched junction bases: 14. This CDR3 contains 16 residues.

This clonotype showed up many times. The chain joins TRBV7-6 to TRBJ2-7, with D tentatively TRBD1 or TRBD2 (5 bases each). The V gene's germline CDR1 is SGHVS and CDR2 FNYEAQ. Trimming left V 6 bases short and J 0 bases short, with 18 bases between. CDR3 length: 16 residues. The CDR3: CASRRTGTEGSYEQYF. The CDR3 DNA reads as TGTGCCAGCAGACGTACCGGGACCGAAGGCTCCTACGAGCAGTACTTC.

This clonotype showed up many times. This rearrangement joins TRBV7-9 to TRBJ2-5; weak D call: TRBD1 (5 bases). This CDR3 is 15 amino acids long. The V end lost 1 base, the J end lost 2 bases, and 11 bases lay between the germline ends. The germline V gene encodes CDR1 SEHNR and CDR2 FQNEAQ (reference sequence). The CDR3 is CASSLDPGRQETQYF. For the CDR3, the DNA is TGTGCCAGCAGCTTAGATCCAGGGCGTCAAGAGACCCAGTACTTC.

In its sample, this clonotype was seen many times. This sequence joins TRBV5-6 and TRBJ2-1; no firm D call. The CDR3 totals 16 residues. Trimming cost V 0 bases and J 7 bases, with 17 bases left between them. The germline V gene encodes CDR1 SGHDT and CDR2 YYEEEE. The CDR3 DNA reads as TGTGCCAGCAGCTTGGAGGCAAATGGCGTGAGGAATGAGCAGTTCTTC. Amino acids: CASSLEANGVRNEQFF. The whole variable domain, filled in from reference TRBV5-6 and TRBJ2-1, reads DAGVTQSPTHLIKTRGQQVTLRCSPKSGHDTVSWYQQALGQGPQFIFQYYEEEERQRGNFPDRFSGHQFPNYSSELNVNALLLGDSALYLCASSLEANGVRNEQFFGPGTRLTVL.

In this sample, this clonotype turned up many times. The chain carries TRBV7-9 and TRBJ2-7; 9 bases line up with TRBD1. The CDR3 contains 16 residues. Germline V lookup: CDR1 SEHNR, CDR2 FQNEAQ (reference sequence). Unmatched junction bases numbered 10, after V lost 4 bases and J lost 3 bases. CDR3 sequence (DNA): TGTGCCAGCAGCTCAGTACCGGGACAGGGTGACTACGAGCAGTACTTC. Translation gives CASSSVPGQGDYEQYF. Together with reference TRBV7-9 and TRBJ2-7, the CDR3 gives the full variable domain: DTGVSQNPRHKITKRGQNVTFRCDPISEHNRLYWYRQTLGQGPEFLTYFQNEAQLEKSRLLSDRFSAERPKGSFSTLEIQRTEQGDSAMYLCASSSVPGQGDYEQYFGPGTRLTVT.

This clonotype has at least ten counts. This sequence joins TRBV7-3 and TRBJ2-1; no definite D call. The germline V gene encodes CDR1 SGHTA and CDR2 FQGTGA. V lost 0 bases, J lost 8 bases, and 8 bases lay in between. The CDR3 spans 13 residues. CDR3 DNA sequence: TGTGCCAGCAGCTTAACCGCTTTAGATGAGCAGTTCTTC. This sequence encodes CASSLTALDEQFF.

This clonotype was recorded at least ten times. The rearrangement links TRBV7-8 to TRBJ1-5, with a tentative D call TRBD1 (6 bases). The V end was cut by 5 bases, the J end by 3 bases, with 17 bases between. The CDR3 sequence is 16 residues long. CDR1 SGHVS and CDR2 FQNEAQ come from the germline V gene. CDR3 protein: CASSQVPGQNNQPQHF. As DNA, the CDR3 is TGTGCCAGCAGCCAGGTCCCGGGACAAAACAATCAGCCCCAGCATTTT.

In its sample, this clonotype was seen many times. The gene calls are TRBV7-2 and TRBJ2-2; 10 nucleotides match TRBD2. The CDR3 length is 17 residues. V shed 4 bases and J 5 bases; nucleotides not matched to a gene: 10. Per the germline V gene, CDR1 is SGHTA and CDR2 is FQGNSA. CDR3 in DNA: TGTGCCAGCAGCTGGGGGCTAGCGGGAGTAAGGACCGGGGAGCTGTTTTTT. The encoded protein is CASSWGLAGVRTGELFF. Complete variable domain (other parts from reference TRBV7-2 and TRBJ2-2): GAGVSQSPSNKVTEKGKDVELRCDPISGHTALYWYRQSLGQGLEFLIYFQGNSAPDKSGLPSDRFSAERTGGSVSTLTIQRTQQEDSAVYLCASSWGLAGVRTGELFFGEGSRLTVL.

In this sample, this clonotype turned up many times. The rearrangement joins TRBV5-1 to TRBJ1-3; TRBD1 matches 7 bases. Germline lookup yields CDR1 SGHRS and CDR2 YFSETQ. J was trimmed by 0 bases and V by 4 bases; bases with no gene match: 10. The CDR3 covers 17 residues. The CDR3, as DNA: TGCGCCAGCAGCCCCCGGACAGGAGCCAGCTCTGGAAACACCATATATTTT. Its translation: CASSPRTGASSGNTIYF.

V gene TRBV4-1 combines with J gene TRBJ2-3; 8 bases are shared with TRBD2. The ends lost 3 bases at V and 5 bases at J; junction bases unmatched: 13. The CDR3 sequence is 17 residues long. The V gene's germline CDR1 is MGHRA and CDR2 YSYEKL. CDR3 loop: CASSQNPSGGEEDTQYF. CDR3 sequence (DNA): TGCGCCAGCAGCCAGAACCCCTCGGGGGGGGAGGAAGATACGCAGTATTTT.

This clonotype was observed many times. This rearrangement joins TRBV29-1 to TRBJ2-7; unclear D gene. V shed 0 bases and J shed 0 bases, with 9 bases lying between them. The CDR3 has 14 residues. Germline V lookup: CDR1 SQVTM, CDR2 ANQGSEA. The CDR3 protein is CSVEDQQASYEQYF. The CDR3 DNA sequence: TGCAGCGTTGAAGATCAGCAGGCCTCCTACGAGCAGTACTTC.

This clonotype was observed many times. V usage is TRBV7-2 and J usage is TRBJ2-3; 12 nucleotides match TRBD1. J gave up 9 bases and V 5 bases, and 9 bases lay outside the gene matches. Per germline, CDR1 SGHTA and CDR2 FQGNSA. The CDR3 runs to 15 residues. In nucleotides, the CDR3 is TGTGCCAGCAGCCCCGGGACAGGGGGCGGGGGCACGCAGTATTTT. It is translated as CASSPGTGGGGTQYF.

This clonotype was observed at least ten times. The rearrangement links TRBV19 to TRBJ1-3; D is ambiguous. Germline V gene data show CDR1 as LNHDA and CDR2 as SQIVND (reference sequence). Trimming stripped 9 bases from V and 0 bases from J, with 12 bases between. The length of the CDR3 is 14 residues. The CDR3: CASRKSNSGNTIYF. The CDR3 nucleotides are TGTGCCAGCAGAAAAAGTAACTCTGGAAACACCATATATTTT.